These 7 T cell receptor beta chains were sequenced from one sample in a study of T-cell memory formation after mild COVID-19. MiXCR, applied by TCRdb to the 5' RACE reads, yields one record per CDR3 protein. The sample yields about 560,000 distinct CDR3 sequences, roughly 21% seen once. Sequenced input: PBMCs or a T cell subset sorted from them (not recorded which). All receptors derive from an adult woman who had mild COVID-19 (a few samples of this study predate the infection). Cell type and time point are not known.

V usage is TRBV11-2 and J usage is TRBJ2-1; no reliable D call. The CDR3 consists of 13 residues. From germline, CDR1 is SGHAT and CDR2 FQNNGV. The V gene lost 5 bases and the J gene lost 10 bases, with 15 bases spanning the gap. The CDR3: CASSHSSGGEQFF. The CDR3 DNA sequence: TGTGCCAGCAGCCACTCCTCAGGTGGAGAGCAGTTCTTC.

This clonotype was observed a handful of times. The chain uses TRBV14 and TRBJ2-1; no clear D gene. CDR3 length: 13 residues. Per the germline V gene, CDR1 is SGHDN and CDR2 is FVKESK. Trimming removed 4 bases at V and 6 bases at J, with 10 bases between. In DNA form, the CDR3 reads TGTGCCAGCAGCCCGGCCCCCGTCAATGAGCAGTTCTTC. Amino acid sequence: CASSPAPVNEQFF.

The chain links TRBV5-1 to TRBJ1-2; D not resolved. The germline V and J ends were trimmed by 4 bases and 4 bases, with 14 bases remaining between them. CDR1 is SGHRS and CDR2 is YFSETQ in the germline V gene. CDR3 length: 14 amino acids. CDR3 DNA: TGCGCCAGCAGCCTGGACTGGATAGCCTATGGCTACACCTTC. This translates into CASSLDWIAYGYTF.

The CDR3 sequence is CASTIYTGELFF. In DNA form, the CDR3 reads TGTGCCAGCACCATCTATACCGGGGAGCTGTTTTTT. The chain links TRBV2 to TRBJ2-2; no clear D gene. V dropped 7 bases and J dropped 5 bases, with 8 bases sitting between them. The CDR3 loop spans 12 amino acids. In germline, CDR1 is SNHLY, CDR2 FYNNEI.

The rearrangement links TRBV19 to TRBJ1-1; possible D gene TRBD1, 6 bases. The CDR3 runs to 13 residues. V was trimmed by 4 bases and J by 5 bases, leaving 11 bases between them. CDR1 is LNHDA, CDR2 SQIVND, per germline (reference sequence). The CDR3 loop reads CASSTFTGTEAFF. The CDR3 region has the DNA TGTGCCAGTAGTACCTTTACAGGGACTGAAGCTTTCTTT.

The chain is built from TRBV5-1 and TRBJ2-2; D possibly matches TRBD1 or TRBD2 (6 bases each). The V end was cut by 0 bases, the J end by 4 bases, with 10 bases between. The CDR3 has 15 residues. Germline V lookup: CDR1 SGHRS, CDR2 YFSETQ. The chain's CDR3 is CASSLDGGGTGELFF. CDR3 nucleotides: TGCGCCAGCAGCTTGGACGGGGGCGGCACCGGGGAGCTGTTTTTT.

The V gene is TRBV7-9, the J gene TRBJ2-1, with a tentative D call TRBD1 (5 bases). Germline V gives CDR1 SEHNR, CDR2 FQNEAQ (reference sequence). The V and J ends lost 8 bases and 6 bases respectively, with 20 bases between them. The CDR3 sequence is 15 residues long. The CDR3 protein is CASSPGLGFANEQFF. The CDR3 DNA is TGTGCCAGCTCCCCAGGGCTCGGCTTTGCCAATGAGCAGTTCTTC.